One and the same sample provided the 9 T cell receptor beta chains below, sequenced in a study of tumor-infiltrating lymphocytes in oesophageal squamous cell carcinoma. TCRdb recomputed calls from the PCR reads with MiXCR, one row per CDR3 protein. Here the sample spans tens of thousands of distinct CDR3 sequences, roughly 32% being singletons. The sequenced sample consisted of esophageal tumor tissue. All receptors come from a female donor with esophageal squamous cell carcinoma.

The chain has TRBV7-4 and TRBJ2-1; 9 nucleotides agree with TRBD2. Losses at the gene ends were 5 bases for V and 4 bases for J; bases not matched to a gene: 12. The CDR3 is 17 residues long. Germline lookup yields CDR1 SGHVT and CDR2 SQSDAQ. CDR3 sequence (DNA): TGTGCCAGCAGCCCATTAGCGGGAGCCCATGCATACAATGAGCAGTTCTTC. It is translated as CASSPLAGAHAYNEQFF.

In this sample, this clonotype turned up many times. One base away lies a much larger clone, so this may be a sequencing read error. The CDR3 is CASSLTLSYNEQYF. The DNA for the CDR3 is TGTGCCAGCAGCTTAACCCTCTCCTACAATGAGCAGTACTTC. The chain recombines TRBV7-3 with TRBJ2-1; D gene unclear. The end of the DNA is better explained by TRBJ2-7, so the J call may be wrong. Germline V CDR1 and CDR2: SGHTA, FQGTGA. The CDR3 is 14 residues long.

This clonotype was counted many times. The chain links TRBV6-1 to TRBJ2-1, with TRBD2 identical over 12 bases. Trimming took 7 bases from V and 7 from J; bases not matched to a gene: 5. The germline V gene has CDR1 MNHNS and CDR2 SASEGT. The CDR3 runs 14 residues. Written as DNA, the CDR3 is TGTGCCAGCATATCTAGCGGGAGGGGGAATGAGCAGTTCTTC. This translates into CASISSGRGNEQFF.

The CDR3: CASTGGGVGEQYF. The CDR3 DNA reads as TGTGCCAGCACGGGTGGGGGAGTAGGGGAGCAGTACTTC. The V gene is TRBV2, the J gene TRBJ2-5, with D perhaps TRBD1 or TRBD2 (5 bases each). The CDR3 spans 13 residues. Germline CDR1 is SNHLY and CDR2 is FYNNEI. The V gene lost 7 bases and the J gene lost 11 bases, with 20 bases spanning the gap. Together with reference TRBV2 and TRBJ2-5, the CDR3 gives the full variable domain: EPEVTQTPSHQVTQMGQEVILRCVPISNHLYFYWYRQILGQKVEFLVSFYNNEISEKSEIFDDQFSVERPDGSNFTLKIRSTKLEDSAMYFCASTGGGVGEQYFGPGTRLLVL.

Notes on this clonotype: This may stem from a read error, because a much larger clone lies one nucleotide away. The chain has TRBV12-3 or TRBV12-4 and TRBJ2-7; possible D gene TRBD1, 6 bases. This CDR3 region has 15 residues. V lost 5 bases and J 7 bases, leaving 21 bases between the germline ends. Here the CDR3 reads CASSPGQKSYNEQYF. In DNA, the CDR3 is TGTGCCAGCAGTCCCGGACAGAAGTCCTACAATGAGCAGTACTTC.

The rearrangement links TRBV19 to TRBJ2-2; weak D call: TRBD2 (6 bases). V was shortened by 6 bases and J by 4 bases, with 15 bases between the two germline ends. CDR1 is LNHDA, CDR2 SQIVND, per germline (reference sequence). This CDR3 is 15 amino acids long. CDR3 in amino acids: CASRTTGLSTGELFF. CDR3 DNA sequence: TGTGCCAGTAGAACCACGGGACTGAGCACCGGGGAGCTGTTTTTT.

Comments on this clonotype: This is likely a read error, given that the CDR3 carries no conserved phenylalanine or tryptophan at its end. The V and J genes are TRBV6-2 or TRBV6-3 and TRBJ2-3; 9 nucleotides agree with TRBD1. Germline V lookup: CDR1 MNHEY, CDR2 SVGEGT. CDR3 length equals 13 residues. Trimming at V came to 6 bases and at J to 11 bases, leaving 9 bases not matched to a gene. This CDR3 reads CASSWGQGFEQYS. The CDR3 DNA reads as TGTGCCAGCAGCTGGGGACAGGGTTTCGAGCAGTATTCT.

V gene TRBV11-3 combines with J gene TRBJ2-5; perhaps TRBD2 as D (5 bases). The J call is doubtful: the DNA matches TRBJ2-1 better. Germline V gives CDR1 SGHNT, CDR2 YENEEA. This CDR3 comprises 17 residues. CDR3 in amino acids: CASSHRVSGTYYNEQFF. The CDR3, as DNA: TGTGCCAGCAGCCATCGAGTCAGCGGAACGTACTACAATGAGCAGTTCTTC.

The table lists this clonotype with many counts. The V gene is TRBV11-2, the J gene TRBJ1-1; D possibly corresponds to TRBD1 (5 bases). V was clipped by 3 bases and J by 2 bases, with 7 bases between them. The CDR3 consists of 13 residues. From germline, CDR1 is SGHAT and CDR2 FQNNGV. The CDR3 protein is CASSLGPNTEAFF. The DNA for the CDR3 is TGTGCCAGCAGCTTGGGGCCTAACACTGAAGCTTTCTTT.